This TCR beta chain was recovered during a study of beta chain features in type 1 diabetes. Expressed TCRB transcripts were sequenced after all isolated RNA was converted to cDNA. The assay was immunoSEQ multiplex PCR, and TCRdb's table has in-frame clones only and misses some. Here the sample spans around 280,000 clones, approximately 8.1% being singletons. Only a few counts were recorded for this clone. CDR1 and CDR2 from the germline V gene are MDHEN and SYDVKM. This CDR3 region has 16 residues. Losses at the gene ends were 3 bases for V and 2 bases for J; bases not matched to a gene: 9. The V gene is TRBV28, the J gene TRBJ1-2, with TRBD1 identical over 7 bases. The sequenced sample consisted of central memory CD4+ T cells from blood. This TCR came from a woman younger than 30 in good health. The CDR3 DNA follows: TGTGCCAGCAGTTTCTTCTACCGGGACAGAAACTATGGCTACACCTTC. Residues: CASSFFYRDRNYGYTF.